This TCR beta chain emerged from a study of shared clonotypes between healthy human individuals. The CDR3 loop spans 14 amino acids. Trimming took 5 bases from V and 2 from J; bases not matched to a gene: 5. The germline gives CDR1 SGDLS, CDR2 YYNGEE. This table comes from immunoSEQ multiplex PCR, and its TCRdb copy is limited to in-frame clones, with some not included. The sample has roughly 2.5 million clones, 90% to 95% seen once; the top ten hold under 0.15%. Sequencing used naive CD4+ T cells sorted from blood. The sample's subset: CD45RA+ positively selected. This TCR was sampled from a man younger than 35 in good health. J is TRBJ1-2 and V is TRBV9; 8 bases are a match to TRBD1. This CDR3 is CASRRSGGNYGYTF. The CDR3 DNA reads TGTGCCAGCAGGAGATCAGGGGGCAACTATGGCTACACCTTC.